The 9 T cell receptor beta chains listed next were all sequenced from one sample in a study of T cells in Graves' hyperthyroidism and ophthalmopathy. Researchers took RNA transcripts and amplified the TCR beta CDR3 regions from them. A set of HTBI primers served as the primers for a first-round RT-PCR of the TCR CDR3. One entry per CDR3 protein, called by TCRdb with MiXCR from the multiplex PCR reads. The table has hundreds of thousands of distinct CDR3 sequences, about 14% seen once. Sequencing was carried out using blood. The receptors derive from a man aged 18-30 years with Graves' ophthalmopathy.

This clonotype was found once. CDR3 coding DNA: TGTGCCAGCAAAGCAGTCCGCACAGATACGCAGTATTTT. Translating gives CASKAVRTDTQYF. J is TRBJ2-3 and V is TRBV6-2 or TRBV6-3; D gene unclear. CDR1 is MNHEY and CDR2 is SVGEGT in the germline V gene. V lost 7 bases, J lost 1 base, and 9 bases lay in between. The CDR3 extends over 13 amino acids.

The chain employs TRBV6-2 or TRBV6-3 and TRBJ2-5, with 15 nucleotides matching TRBD2. The V gene end was trimmed by 4 bases and the J gene end by 12 bases; junction bases not matched to a gene: 3. The CDR3 is 13 residues long. Germline V CDR1 and CDR2: MNHEY, SVGEGT. CDR3: CASSWTSGRAEYF. CDR3 DNA sequence: TGTGCCAGCAGTTGGACTAGCGGGAGGGCCGAGTACTTC.

This clonotype was seen a handful of times. The chain couples TRBV6-1 to TRBJ1-5, with D possibly being TRBD1 (5 bases). Trimming shortened V by 5 bases and J by 3 bases, and 14 bases separated the two germline ends. This CDR3 is built from 15 residues. From germline, CDR1 is MNHNS and CDR2 SASEGT. The CDR3 nucleotides are TGTGCCAGCAGTCCCCCGGGACGGAACAATCAGCCCCAGCATTTT. This encodes CASSPPGRNNQPQHF.

This clonotype was recorded only once. The chain recombines TRBV19 with TRBJ2-6; D gene unclear. The V and J ends lost 3 bases and 0 bases respectively, with 6 bases between them. CDR1 and CDR2 (germline): LNHDA, SQIVND (reference sequence). The CDR3 totals 15 residues. The CDR3 DNA is TGTGCCAGTAGTATTTGGAACTCTGGGGCCAACGTCCTGACTTTC. This sequence encodes CASSIWNSGANVLTF.

In its sample, this clonotype was seen many times. The V call is TRBV2, the J call TRBJ2-7, with 7 bases that match TRBD2. The germline CDR1 and CDR2 sequences are SNHLY and FYNNEI. J gave up 0 bases and V 3 bases, and 8 bases lay outside the gene matches. CDR3 length: 16 residues. The CDR3 DNA is TGTGCCAGCAGTGAGGGGGGGTCCCTGACCTCCTACGAGCAGTACTTC. Translating gives CASSEGGSLTSYEQYF. The whole variable domain, filled in from reference TRBV2 and TRBJ2-7, reads EPEVTQTPSHQVTQMGQEVILRCVPISNHLYFYWYRQILGQKVEFLVSFYNNEISEKSEIFDDQFSVERPDGSNFTLKIRSTKLEDSAMYFCASSEGGSLTSYEQYFGPGTRLTVT.

This clonotype was counted only a few times. This chain connects TRBV19 to TRBJ1-2; a possible D gene is TRBD1 (5 bases). Germline V gives CDR1 LNHDA, CDR2 SQIVND (reference sequence). Deletions cut 1 base from V and 4 bases from J, with 13 bases between. The CDR3 consists of 15 residues. CDR3 sequence (DNA): TGTGCCAGTAGTATAGGGGACCAGGGAGGCTATGGCTACACCTTC. Its protein product is CASSIGDQGGYGYTF.

The chain carries TRBV19 and TRBJ2-7; D unresolved. From germline, CDR1 is LNHDA and CDR2 SQIVND (reference sequence). This CDR3 spans 15 amino acids. Trimming pared 6 bases from V and 3 bases from J, leaving 18 bases between. The CDR3 sequence: CASSINDLPVYEQYF. Written as DNA, the CDR3 is TGTGCCAGTAGCATCAACGACCTCCCTGTCTACGAGCAGTACTTC.

This clonotype was detected many times. The chain links TRBV3-1 to TRBJ2-3, with D tentatively TRBD2 (6 bases). Per the germline V gene, CDR1 is LGHDT and CDR2 is YNNKEL (reference sequence). Trimming took 5 bases from V and 0 from J, leaving 9 bases between them. The CDR3 has 14 amino acids. CDR3 amino acids: CASSYRGSTDTQYF. The CDR3 nucleotides are TGTGCCAGCAGCTACCGGGGGAGCACAGATACGCAGTATTTT.

The chain joins TRBV19 to TRBJ1-3, with a tentative D call TRBD1 (5 bases). The CDR3 sequence is 15 residues long. With 3 bases removed from V and 0 bases from J, the gap between germline ends came to 9 bases. The germline V gene has CDR1 LNHDA and CDR2 SQIVND (reference sequence). DNA for the CDR3: TGTGCCAGTAGTATGGCAGGGCACTCTGGAAACACCATATATTTT. Protein product: CASSMAGHSGNTIYF.